This is a list of T cell receptor beta chains from one sample in a study of T cell repertoires in cytomegalovirus infection. In TCRdb, the reads were re-called with MiXCR into one record per CDR3 protein. The table records around 260,000 distinct CDR3 sequences, about 23% of them present only once. What was sequenced was PBMCs. The receptors were gathered from a human donor in good health (CMV status not recorded). Some clones in this sample may be carry-over from other donors' samples. Both conserved end residues are part of each CDR3. The D gene is left open where the match is weak. The size of a clone is reported for some rows only, either as once, few or many, or as a class for expanded clones.

TRBJ2-3 | . | many | TRBV7-9 | TGTGCCAGCAGCTTAGCCCAAAATACGCAGTATTTT | CASSLAQNTQYF
TRBJ1-2 | . | many | TRBV12-3/TRBV12-4 | TGTGCCAGCAGCCCCGCCCGTTATGGCTACACCTTC | CASSPARYGYTF
TRBJ1-5 | . | many | TRBV7-2 | TGTGCCAGCAGCTCAAGGGGCGCAATGGGCCAGCCCCAGCATTTT | CASSSRGAMGQPQHF
TRBJ2-7 | TRBD2 | . | TRBV6-2/TRBV6-3 | TGTGCCAGCAGTGACACCCAGGGACTAGCGAACCACTACGAGCAGTACTTC | CASSDTQGLANHYEQYF
TRBJ2-5 | . | few | TRBV6-1 | TGTGCCAGCAGTGGTCGGGGTAGTGCGGAGACCCAGTACTTC | CASSGRGSAETQYF
TRBJ2-1 | TRBD2 | few | TRBV29-1 | TGCAGCGTTGAAGATCCGGTTAAACTAGCGGGAGAGTATGAGCAGTTCTTC | CSVEDPVKLAGEYEQFF
TRBJ2-5 | . | few | TRBV11-2 | TGTGCCAGCAGCTTTTGGCGAGAGACCCAGTACTTC | CASSFWRETQYF
TRBJ2-5 | . | once | TRBV20-1 | TGCAGTGCTGAGGGGGGCGGAAAGACCCAGTACTTC | CSAEGGGKTQYF
TRBJ1-2 | . | . | TRBV11-2 | TGTGCCAGCAGTCTAATGAGGGGCATTGACTATGGCTACACCTTC | CASSLMRGIDYGYTF
TRBJ2-7 | . | many | TRBV6-1 | TGTGCCAGCAGTCCCACCCCGGGACTTGCTTTTGTTAGGGCCTACGAGCAGTACTTC | CASSPTPGLAFVRAYEQYF
TRBJ2-3 | TRBD2 | . | TRBV5-4 | TGTGCCAGCAGCTTGATAGCGGGAGAAATAGATACGCAGTATTTT | CASSLIAGEIDTQYF
TRBJ2-5 | . | . | TRBV7-2 | TGTGCCAGCAGCTTAGCGCGGTTGGAGACCCAGTACTTC | CASSLARLETQYF
TRBJ2-5 | . | . | TRBV19 | TGTGCCAGTAGTCGGGACCGGGCGACACAAGAGACCCAGTACTTC | CASSRDRATQETQYF
TRBJ2-7 | TRBD1 | . | TRBV27 | TGTGCCACCACCTTATGGGGGACAGGGGTGTACGAGCAGTACTTC | CATTLWGTGVYEQYF
TRBJ1-1 | . | many | TRBV7-8 | TGTGCCAGCAGCATTGGGGCCGGGACTGAAGCTTTCTTT | CASSIGAGTEAFF
TRBJ2-7 | TRBD2 | many | TRBV7-2 | TGTGCCAGCAGCTTGGGAGGGAATCCAACCTACGAGCAGTACTTC | CASSLGGNPTYEQYF
TRBJ1-4 | . | many | TRBV7-2 | TGTGCCAGCAGCTTAGCGGGGGCAACTAATGAAAAACTGTTTTTT | CASSLAGATNEKLFF
TRBJ2-1 | TRBD1 | few | TRBV11-2 | TGTGCCAGCAGTTCGCCCGGACAGGGGTTTGAGCAGTTCTTC | CASSSPGQGFEQFF
TRBJ2-1 | TRBD2 | . | TRBV20-1 | TGCAGTGCTAGAGATCGGAGCGGGAGTGATGAGCAGTTCTTC | CSARDRSGSDEQFF
TRBJ2-3 | TRBD1 | . | TRBV7-9 | TGTGCCAGCAGTCCCGGACAGGGGGCAACAGATACGCAGTATTTT | CASSPGQGATDTQYF
TRBJ2-3 | TRBD2 | . | TRBV20-1 | TGCAGTGCTTCGTCACTAGCGGGGGCCACAGATACGCAGTATTTT | CSASSLAGATDTQYF
TRBJ2-1 | TRBD2 | . | TRBV25-1 | TGTGCCAGCAATAAAAGGGGCGGGGGGGCCGCCAATGAGCAGTTCTTC | CASNKRGGGAANEQFF
TRBJ2-3 | TRBD2 | . | TRBV5-1 | TGCGCCAGCAGCTTGGACGGGGGGGCGAATACGCAGTATTTT | CASSLDGGANTQYF
TRBJ1-5 | TRBD1 | . | TRBV28 | TGTGCCAGCAGTCACGGGACAGGACATCAGCCCCAGCATTTT | CASSHGTGHQPQHF
TRBJ2-2 | . | . | TRBV6-2/TRBV6-3 | TGTGCCAGCAGACAAATGCGGGGGAACACCGGGGAGCTGTTTTTT | CASRQMRGNTGELFF
TRBJ2-4 | . | many | TRBV7-2 | TGTGCCAGCAGCTTAGCGGCCGGACAGGGCGGGGGAAACATTCAGTACTTC | CASSLAAGQGGGNIQYF
TRBJ2-3 | . | many | TRBV7-8 | TGTGCCAGCAGCGTGGGCGGGGGCACAGATACGCAGTATTTT | CASSVGGGTDTQYF